The clone carrying this T cell receptor (beta chain) was counted once. Its antigen is not known. Sequencing used immunoSEQ multiplex PCR; TCRdb keeps in-frame clones, though not all of them. The sample lists roughly 150,000 clones; 92% were seen once. V dropped 0 bases and J dropped 7; count of bases not matched to a gene: 11. CDR1 is LNHDA, CDR2 SQIVND, per germline (reference sequence). This CDR3 has 17 amino acids. The data are from a study of T cell responses to AZD1222 COVID-19 vaccine. Study outcomes and limitations: Clonal diversity may have been underestimated, and the donors were mostly white British, with more females than males. Recipients of AZD1222 seropositive at baseline numbered only 5 to 7. CD4 TCRs linked to vaccination spanned spike, dominating at 160-218 and 743-854.

The chain carries TRBV19 and TRBJ2-1; 8 bases map to TRBD2. The starting material was peripheral blood, obtained on day 0 of AZD1222 vaccination. The clonotype comes from an adult in good health. The CDR3 coding sequence is TGTGCCAGTAGTATAGAAGCGGCTAGCGGGTACTTGAATGAGCAGTTCTTC. It specifies CASSIEAASGYLNEQFF.